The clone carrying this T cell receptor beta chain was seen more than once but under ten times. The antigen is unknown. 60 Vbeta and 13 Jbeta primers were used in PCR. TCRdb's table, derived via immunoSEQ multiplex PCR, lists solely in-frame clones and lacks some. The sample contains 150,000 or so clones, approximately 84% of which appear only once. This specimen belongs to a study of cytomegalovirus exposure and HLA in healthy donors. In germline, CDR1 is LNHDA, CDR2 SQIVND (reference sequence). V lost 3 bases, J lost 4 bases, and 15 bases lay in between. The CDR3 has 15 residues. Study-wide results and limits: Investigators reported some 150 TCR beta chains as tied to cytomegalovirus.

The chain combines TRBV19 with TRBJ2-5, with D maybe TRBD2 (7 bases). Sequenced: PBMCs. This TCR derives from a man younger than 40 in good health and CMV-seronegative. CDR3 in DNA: TGTGCCAGTAGTATTAGAGGGGGGGGTCCAGAGACCCAGTACTTC. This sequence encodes CASSIRGGGPETQYF.